A selection of T cell receptor beta chains follows, all from one sample in a study of cytomegalovirus exposure and HLA in healthy donors. Some clones are missing from TCRdb's copy, which holds only in-frame ones; the method was immunoSEQ multiplex PCR. The sample contains about 100,000 clones, around 73% of which appear only once. The sequenced sample consisted of PBMCs. These receptors came from a woman aged 60-75 years in good health and CMV-seronegative. Each CDR3 is given with its conserved first and last residue. The order of the fields is J gene, clone size, V gene, D gene, CDR3 protein, CDR3 DNA. A D gene is named only where the DNA matches it firmly. Clone size appears in some rows only: once, few, many, or a class for an expanded clone.

>TRBJ2-3|NA|TRBV5-1|NA
CASSLLTRGETDTQYF
TGCGCCAGCAGTTTGCTAACCAGGGGGGAAACAGATACGCAGTATTTT
>TRBJ1-5|NA|TRBV23-1|NA
CASSQGQNQPQHF
TGCGCCAGCAGTCAAGGGCAGAATCAGCCCCAGCATTTT
>TRBJ1-1|NA|TRBV19|NA
CATTVRGVNTEAFF
TGTGCCACCACCGTACGGGGGGTGAACACTGAAGCTTTCTTT
>TRBJ2-7|NA|TRBV29-1|TRBD1
CSVGGTGATYEQYF
TGCAGCGTGGGGGGGACAGGGGCAACCTACGAGCAGTACTTC
>TRBJ2-3|NA|TRBV10-3|TRBD2
CAINTGTSGTRDTQYF
TGTGCTATCAATACTGGGACTAGCGGTACTAGAGATACGCAGTATTTT
>TRBJ2-7|NA|TRBV7-2|NA
CASSPEGGIYEQYF
TGTGCCAGCAGCCCCGAGGGCGGGATCTACGAGCAGTACTTC
>TRBJ2-3|NA|TRBV5-1|TRBD2
CASSPLSSGGTDTQYF
TGCGCCAGCAGCCCCCTTTCTAGCGGGGGCACAGATACGCAGTATTTT
>TRBJ1-4|NA|TRBV6-1|TRBD1
CASSEERTGYEKLFF
TGTGCCAGCAGTGAAGAAAGGACAGGGTATGAAAAACTGTTTTTT
>TRBJ2-5|NA|TRBV5-6|NA
CASSEWTVETQYF
TGTGCCAGCAGCGAATGGACAGTTGAGACCCAGTACTTC
>TRBJ2-5|NA|TRBV5-1|NA
CASSSDVPSDISETQYF
TGCGCCAGCAGCTCCGATGTGCCTAGCGATATCTCGGAGACCCAGTACTTC
>TRBJ1-1|NA|TRBV6-5|NA
CASRGTLNTEAFF
TGTGCCAGCAGAGGGACTCTGAACACTGAAGCTTTCTTT
>TRBJ2-3|NA|TRBV29-1|NA
CSPITLSTDTQYF
TGCAGCCCTATAACCTTAAGCACAGATACGCAGTATTTT
>TRBJ2-7|NA|TRBV7-2|TRBD2
CASSPPGRSSYEQYF
TGTGCCAGCAGCCCACCCGGGAGGAGCTCCTACGAGCAGTACTTC
>TRBJ2-7|NA|TRBV5-6|NA
CASSSSGGSYEQYF
TGTGCCAGCAGCTCGAGCGGCGGCTCCTACGAGCAGTACTTC
>TRBJ2-6|NA|TRBV7-6|NA
CASGRGGANVLTF
TGTGCCAGCGGTAGAGGTGGGGCCAACGTCCTGACTTTC
>TRBJ2-2|NA|TRBV5-4|NA
CASSVGGPNTGELFF
TGTGCCAGCAGCGTCGGCGGGCCGAACACCGGGGAGCTGTTTTTT
>TRBJ2-5|once|TRBV29-1|NA
CSVEEWRETQYF
TGCAGCGTTGAAGAATGGAGGGAGACCCAGTACTTC
>TRBJ2-1|NA|TRBV7-9|NA
CASSLTMTDNEQFF
TGTGCCAGCAGCTTAACAATGACAGACAATGAGCAGTTCTTC
>TRBJ1-2|NA|TRBV6-5|NA
CASSYSRTAYGYTF
TGTGCCAGCAGTTACTCGAGGACAGCTTATGGCTACACCTTC
>TRBJ1-6|NA|TRBV7-9|TRBD1
CASSLDRGLSPLHF
TGTGCCAGCAGCTTGGACAGGGGGCTTTCACCCCTCCACTTT
>TRBJ1-4|NA|TRBV18|NA
CASSPPGQTNEKLFF
TGTGCCAGCTCACCACCGGGGCAGACTAATGAAAAACTGTTTTTT
>TRBJ1-5|NA|TRBV6-1|TRBD1
CASSGGGTGSQPQHF
TGTGCCAGCAGTGGGGGGGGGACAGGGAGTCAGCCCCAGCATTTT
>TRBJ1-1|NA|TRBV4-1|NA
CASSQIVQGNTEAFF
TGCGCCAGCAGCCAGATTGTACAGGGCAACACTGAAGCTTTCTTT
>TRBJ2-7|NA|TRBV6-5|TRBD1
CASHGTGGRTYEQYF
TGTGCCAGCCACGGTACAGGGGGCCGGACCTACGAGCAGTACTTC
>TRBJ2-3|NA|TRBV5-8|NA
CASSLNVGGTSTDTQYF
TGTGCCAGCAGCTTGAATGTCGGAGGGACTAGCACAGATACGCAGTATTTT
>TRBJ1-1|NA|TRBV28|TRBD1
CASSRPQQGAAEAFF
TGTGCCAGCAGTCGCCCGCAACAGGGGGCCGCTGAAGCTTTCTTT
>TRBJ2-3|NA|TRBV7-2|NA
CASSPRRGPSTDTQYF
TGTGCCAGCAGCCCACGCCGTGGGCCTAGCACAGATACGCAGTATTTT
>TRBJ2-3|NA|TRBV6-5|NA
CASRRNTDTQYF
TGTGCCAGCAGGCGAAACACAGATACGCAGTATTTT
>TRBJ2-7|NA|TRBV19|NA
CASSIRGIVGSYEQYF
TGTGCCAGTAGTATCCGGGGAATCGTGGGCTCCTACGAGCAGTACTTC
>TRBJ2-7|once|TRBV18|TRBD1
CASSLLGQRGVYEQYF
TGTGCCAGCTCACTCCTGGGACAGAGAGGGGTGTACGAGCAGTACTTC
>TRBJ1-5|NA|TRBV7-2|NA
CASSLQDAITQPQHF
TGTGCCAGCAGCTTACAGGATGCCATCACCCAGCCCCAGCATTTT
>TRBJ2-2|NA|TRBV6-5|NA
CASSPGRGGELFF
TGTGCCAGCAGCCCGGGGAGAGGCGGGGAGCTGTTTTTT
>TRBJ2-2|NA|TRBV19|TRBD2
CATGMVAGAPGELFF
TGTGCCACCGGAATGGTAGCGGGAGCCCCCGGGGAGCTGTTTTTT
>TRBJ1-6|NA|TRBV10-3|NA
CAISEPSSGSPLHF
TGTGCCATCAGTGAGCCGAGTTCGGGTTCACCCCTCCACTTT
>TRBJ2-1|NA|TRBV27|TRBD2
CASSFRGGYNEQFF
TGTGCCAGCAGTTTCCGCGGGGGTTACAATGAGCAGTTCTTC
>TRBJ2-7|NA|TRBV11-2|NA
CASSFAGPLYEQYF
TGTGCCAGCAGCTTCGCAGGGCCCCTCTACGAGCAGTACTTC
>TRBJ2-5|NA|TRBV9|TRBD2
CASSNLAGVETQYF
TGTGCCAGCAGTAATCTAGCGGGAGTTGAGACCCAGTACTTC
>TRBJ2-5|NA|TRBV7-2|TRBD2
CASSSPGLAVETQYF
TGTGCCAGCAGCTCCCCGGGACTAGCGGTAGAGACCCAGTACTTC
>TRBJ2-2|NA|TRBV6-6|TRBD1
CASSYGRGTGELFF
TGTGCCAGCAGTTACGGCAGGGGGACCGGGGAGCTGTTTTTT
>TRBJ1-2|NA|TRBV5-1|NA
CASSLAGGNGYTF
TGCGCCAGCAGCTTGGCCGGGGGGAATGGCTACACCTTC
>TRBJ1-1|NA|TRBV28|NA
CASSELNTEAFF
TGTGCCAGCAGTGAGTTGAACACTGAAGCTTTCTTT
>TRBJ2-6|NA|TRBV5-1|TRBD1
CASSARQGAGANVLTF
TGCGCCAGCAGCGCGAGACAGGGAGCTGGGGCCAACGTCCTGACTTTC
>TRBJ1-1|NA|TRBV18|NA
CASSPRNTEAFF
TGTGCCAGCTCACCTCGGAACACTGAAGCTTTCTTT
>TRBJ1-2|NA|TRBV19|TRBD1
CASSIRGTGPNYGYTF
TGTGCCAGTAGTATTCGGGGGACAGGCCCTAACTATGGCTACACCTTC
>TRBJ1-1|NA|TRBV6-6|TRBD1
CASSKGQLNTEAFF
TGTGCCAGCAGCAAGGGACAGTTGAACACTGAAGCTTTCTTT
>TRBJ2-1|NA|TRBV5-1|NA
CASSLAPENEQFF
TGCGCCAGCAGCTTGGCCCCTGAGAATGAGCAGTTCTTC
>TRBJ2-2|few|TRBV5-1|NA
CASSLGPRGAYTGELFF
TGCGCCAGCAGCTTGGGCCCCAGGGGGGCCTACACCGGGGAGCTGTTTTTT
>TRBJ1-1|NA|TRBV28|TRBD1
CASSLTQGVEAFF
TGTGCCAGCAGTTTAACACAGGGGGTTGAAGCTTTCTTT
>TRBJ1-2|few|TRBV28|NA
CASSLSSGSYGYTF
TGTGCCAGCAGTTTATCGTCCGGGTCCTATGGCTACACCTTC
>TRBJ2-1|NA|TRBV5-1|TRBD2
CASSLGTSGTNEQFF
TGCGCCAGCAGCTTGGGGACTAGCGGGACCAATGAGCAGTTCTTC
>TRBJ2-7|once|TRBV4-3|TRBD2
CASSQAERGSYEQYF
TGCGCCAGCAGCCAAGCGGAGCGGGGCTCCTACGAGCAGTACTTC
>TRBJ2-3|NA|TRBV29-1|NA
CSVWASTDTQYF
TGCAGCGTTTGGGCCAGCACAGATACGCAGTATTTT